These 23 T cell receptor beta chains came from one sample sequenced in a study of T cell responses to AZD1222 COVID-19 vaccine. Measured with immunoSEQ multiplex PCR; TCRdb has only the in-frame clones, and not every one. The sample carries about 79,000 clones, approximately 90% recorded once. This specimen consisted of peripheral blood, obtained on day 0 of MenACWY control vaccination. The receptors shown here come from an adult in good health.

This clone has only one observation. The CDR3 DNA sequence: TGTGCCAGCAGTGGGGGCAACTACGAGCAGTACTTC. This gives the protein CASSGGNYEQYF. This chain uses TRBV25-1 with TRBJ2-7, with D perhaps TRBD1 (5 bases). Trimming removed 4 bases from V and 3 bases from J, with 7 bases in between. Germline loops: CDR1 MGHDK, CDR2 SYGVNS. This CDR3 has 12 residues.

V and J are TRBV9 and TRBJ2-1, with 8 bases that match TRBD2. Germline CDR1 SGDLS, CDR2 YYNGEE. The V and J ends lost 0 bases and 5 bases, in that order; junction bases with no gene match: 10. The CDR3 sequence is 17 residues long. The CDR3 loop is CASSVDPRGTRDNEQFF. Written as DNA, the CDR3 is TGTGCCAGCAGCGTAGATCCCCGCGGGACTAGAGACAATGAGCAGTTCTTC.

CDR3 loop: CASSVTTGPLQETQYF. In DNA form, the CDR3 reads TGTGCCAGCAGCGTTACGACGGGACCCCTACAAGAGACCCAGTACTTC. This chain uses TRBV9 with TRBJ2-5; D could derive from TRBD1 or TRBD2 (5 bases each). Trimming stripped 2 bases from V and 2 bases from J, with 16 bases between. CDR1 is SGDLS, CDR2 YYNGEE, per germline. The CDR3 runs 16 residues.

The chain uses TRBV6-4 and TRBJ2-1; 7 nucleotides align to TRBD2. This CDR3 is 14 amino acids long. With 7 bases clipped from V and 5 bases from J, the junction kept 8 bases outside the gene matches. Looked up from germline, CDR1 is MRHNA and CDR2 is SNTAGT. The CDR3, as DNA: TGTGCCAGCAAGGCGGGAGACTTCCACAATGAGCAGTTCTTC. This codes for CASKAGDFHNEQFF.

The chain employs TRBV5-5 and TRBJ2-3; 8 bases map to TRBD1. The germline V gene has CDR1 SGHKS and CDR2 YYEKEE (reference sequence). CDR3 length: 17 residues. V dropped 2 bases and J dropped 2; count of bases not matched to a gene: 10. This chain's CDR3 is CASSFGTGLIITDTQYF. The DNA of the CDR3 is TGTGCCAGCAGCTTTGGGACAGGACTAATTATCACAGATACGCAGTATTTT.

Only a few counts were recorded for this clone. The rearrangement joins TRBV5-1 to TRBJ2-7; 15 bases are shared with TRBD2. This CDR3 has 15 amino acids. Germline loops: CDR1 SGHRS, CDR2 YFSETQ. J was trimmed by 3 bases and V by 3 bases; bases with no gene match: 1. The CDR3 DNA sequence: TGCGCCAGCAGCTCGGGACTAGCGGGGGGCTACGAGCAGTACTTC. It codes for CASSSGLAGGYEQYF.

The chain uses TRBV7-6 and TRBJ2-1; D remains unclear. Germline CDR1 SGHVS, CDR2 FNYEAQ. The CDR3 consists of 13 residues. Trimming removed 0 bases at V and 6 bases at J, with 6 bases between. CDR3 in DNA: TGTGCCAGCAGCTTAGCTCTTTTCAATGAGCAGTTCTTC. Its protein is CASSLALFNEQFF.

V is TRBV7-2 and J is TRBJ1-2; D is unclear. V lost 5 bases and J 8 bases, leaving 18 bases between the germline ends. The CDR3 length is 14 residues. The germline V gene has CDR1 SGHTA and CDR2 FQGNSA. The CDR3 DNA sequence: TGTGCCAGCAGCCCAGGAGGCACTTCGGGAGGCTACACCTTC. Translation gives CASSPGGTSGGYTF.

V gene TRBV18 combines with J gene TRBJ2-1; tentatively, D is TRBD1 (5 bases). The CDR3 contains 16 residues. The V end lost 4 bases, the J end lost 7 bases, and 20 bases lay between the germline ends. The germline V gene encodes CDR1 KGHSH and CDR2 LQKENI. CDR3: CASSQSRAVGANEQFF. The CDR3 DNA reads TGTGCCAGCTCACAAAGTCGGGCCGTTGGGGCTAATGAGCAGTTCTTC.

This chain connects TRBV15 to TRBJ2-1; weak D call: TRBD2 (6 bases). Germline CDR1 is LNHNV and CDR2 is YYDKDF (reference sequence). CDR3 length: 13 amino acids. V lost 1 base to trimming and J lost 8 bases, with 9 bases between them. The CDR3 loop is CATSRVSGDEQFF. CDR3 in DNA: TGTGCCACCAGCAGAGTCTCGGGGGATGAGCAGTTCTTC.

V gene TRBV19 combines with J gene TRBJ2-7, with D unresolved. V was cut by 8 bases and J by 6 bases, with 14 bases left in between. There are 12 residues in the CDR3. Looked up from germline, CDR1 is LNHDA and CDR2 is SQIVND (reference sequence). The CDR3 nucleotides read TGTGCCAGTCCGTATCCCGGTTGCGAGCAGTACTTC. The encoded protein is CASPYPGCEQYF.

V usage is TRBV2 and J usage is TRBJ1-5; D remains ambiguous. CDR1 SNHLY and CDR2 FYNNEI come from the germline V gene. V gave up 7 bases and J gave up 4 bases, with 11 bases separating them. CDR3 size: 13 residues. The CDR3 reads CASKGRRNQPQHF. CDR3 in DNA: TGTGCCAGCAAAGGACGGAGAAATCAGCCCCAGCATTTT.

This clone was recorded once. This chain uses TRBV11-2 with TRBJ2-7, with 9 positions matching TRBD1. J lost 1 base, V lost 4 bases, and 5 bases had no gene match. The CDR3 is made up of 15 amino acids. Germline loops: CDR1 SGHAT, CDR2 FQNNGV. The CDR3 spells CASSWGQGGSYEQYF. The CDR3 nucleotides read TGTGCCAGCAGCTGGGGACAGGGCGGTTCCTACGAGCAGTACTTC.

V is TRBV19 and J is TRBJ1-5, with a weak D call TRBD1 (5 bases). The germline CDR1 and CDR2 sequences are LNHDA and SQIVND (reference sequence). CDR3 size: 15 residues. V lost 5 bases to trimming and J lost 2 bases, with 13 bases between them. The CDR3 region is CASSESGDGNQPQHF. CDR3 bases: TGTGCCAGTAGTGAATCCGGGGACGGCAATCAGCCCCAGCATTTT. The variable domain in full, completed from reference TRBV19 and TRBJ1-5, reads DGGITQSPKYLFRKEGQNVTLSCEQNLNHDAMYWYRQDPGQGLRLIYYSQIVNDFQKGDIAEGYSVSREKKESFPLTVTSAQKNPTAFYLCASSESGDGNQPQHFGDGTRLSIL.

This clone appeared a single time. The chain recombines TRBV28 with TRBJ1-2; tentative D call: TRBD1 (5 bases). Germline V gene data show CDR1 as MDHEN and CDR2 as SYDVKM. V lost 6 bases to trimming and J lost 4 bases, with 15 bases between them. This CDR3 has 14 amino acids. CDR3 residues: CASRGGDSRYGYTF. CDR3 bases: TGTGCCAGCAGGGGTGGGGACTCCCGCTATGGCTACACCTTC.

The chain combines TRBV7-9 with TRBJ2-7, with 8 bases that match TRBD1. The trim removed 5 bases at V and 3 bases at J, leaving 6 bases unmatched. Germline CDR1 SEHNR, CDR2 FQNEAQ (reference sequence). The CDR3 is 14 residues long. CDR3 sequence reads: CASSLGQGGYEQYF. The CDR3 region has the DNA TGTGCCAGCAGCCTAGGACAGGGAGGCTACGAGCAGTACTTC. Full variable domain (missing parts from reference TRBV7-9 and TRBJ2-7): DTGVSQNPRHKITKRGQNVTFRCDPISEHNRLYWYRQTLGQGPEFLTYFQNEAQLEKSRLLSDRFSAERPKGSFSTLEIQRTEQGDSAMYLCASSLGQGGYEQYFGPGTRLTVT.

This chain connects TRBV2 to TRBJ1-5, with unresolved D. V gave up 1 base and J gave up 4 bases, with 8 bases separating them. Germline V gene data show CDR1 as SNHLY and CDR2 as FYNNEI. The CDR3 sequence is 14 residues long. The CDR3 DNA reads as TGTGCCAGCAGTGAAGTGACAAATAATCAGCCCCAGCATTTT. Its protein product is CASSEVTNNQPQHF.

This clone appeared a single time. The chain has TRBV7-2 and TRBJ2-3; unclear D gene. Germline CDR1 reads SGHTA; CDR2 reads FQGNSA. V lost 3 bases and J 0 bases, leaving 4 bases between the germline ends. This CDR3 comprises 13 residues. CDR3 loop: CASSLISTDTQYF. The CDR3, as DNA: TGTGCCAGCAGCTTGATTAGCACAGATACGCAGTATTTT.

This chain uses TRBV9 with TRBJ1-1, with TRBD1 matching over 11 bases. Germline values: CDR1 SGDLS, CDR2 YYNGEE. The CDR3 is made up of 15 amino acids. Trimming removed 2 bases from V and 5 bases from J; junction bases left unmatched: 5. The CDR3 bases are TGTGCCAGCAGCGTTGCCGGGACAGGGGGTACTGAAGCTTTCTTT. Protein product: CASSVAGTGGTEAFF.

The chain is built from TRBV5-1 and TRBJ1-4; 7 nucleotides agree with TRBD1. Trimming took 4 bases from V and 5 from J; bases not matched to a gene: 2. The CDR3 runs to 13 residues. Looked up from germline, CDR1 is SGHRS and CDR2 is YFSETQ. The CDR3 spells CASSAGQNEKLFF. The CDR3, as DNA: TGCGCCAGCAGCGCGGGACAGAATGAAAAACTGTTTTTT.

The J gene is TRBJ2-7, the V gene TRBV5-4; the D is unclear. Trimming pared 2 bases from V and 4 bases from J, leaving 13 bases between. This CDR3 has 14 residues. Germline V CDR1 and CDR2: SGHNT, YYREEE (reference sequence). As DNA, the CDR3 is TGTGCCAGCAGCTTCGGCACTACCCCGTACGAGCAGTACTTC. Translation gives CASSFGTTPYEQYF.

CDR3 coding DNA: TGTGCCAGCAGTTCACGACAGGGTTATAATGAGCAGTTCTTC. This codes for CASSSRQGYNEQFF. V is TRBV27 and J is TRBJ2-1; the match to TRBD1 covers 7 bases. V shed 4 bases and J 7 bases; nucleotides not matched to a gene: 7. Per germline, CDR1 MNHEY and CDR2 SMNVEV (reference sequence). The CDR3 contains 14 residues.

The chain combines TRBV4-1 with TRBJ2-2; 16 nucleotides agree with TRBD2. Germline-derived CDR1 and CDR2 are MGHRA and YSYEKL. CDR3 size: 20 residues. J was trimmed by 5 bases and V by 0 bases; bases with no gene match: 9. The CDR3 nucleotides are TGCGCCAGCAGCCAAGAAGATCCGGGACTAGCGGGGGGGCCTACCGGGGAGCTGTTTTTT. It translates to CASSQEDPGLAGGPTGELFF.